This TCR beta chain was sequenced for a study of shared clonotypes between healthy human individuals. Looking at the study overall: Plates per donor: three CD4 naive, three CD4 memory, two CD8 naive, one CD8 memory.

Germline V gives CDR1 MNHEY, CDR2 SMNVEV (reference sequence). Trimming left V 5 bases short and J 0 bases short, with 11 bases between. The CDR3 length is 14 residues. The data were produced by immunoSEQ multiplex PCR, yet TCRdb's version contains in-frame clones alone and is incomplete. The profile shows fewer than 400,000 clones, over 65% of them singletons. What was sequenced was memory CD4+ T cells sorted from blood. Subset in this sample: CD45RA-negative fraction. This TCR came from a man younger than 40 in good health. The rearrangement joins TRBV27 to TRBJ2-7; D might be TRBD1 (6 bases). Here the CDR3 DNA reads TGTGCCAGCAGTCATGGACAGCCCTCCTACGAGCAGTACTTC. Its protein is CASSHGQPSYEQYF.